This is a list of T cell receptor beta chains from one sample in a study of regulatory T cells in long-lasting Graves disease. TCRdb recomputed calls from the multiplex PCR reads with MiXCR, one row per CDR3 protein. The repertoire holds 400,000 to 450,000 distinct CDR3 sequences, with more than 13% as singletons. A further study also used this sample, focusing on T cells in Graves' hyperthyroidism and ophthalmopathy.

The source material was peripheral blood mononuclear cells (PBMCs), sampled at new diagnosis, from a patient treated with antithyroid drugs. Source of these receptors: a young woman with Graves disease. CDR3s include the opening cysteine and the closing phenylalanine or tryptophan. Fields, in order: D gene, clone size, V gene, CDR3 length, J gene, CDR3 protein, CDR3 DNA. The D gene is left open where the match is weak. Size is stated for part of the rows, as once, few or many counts, or as a class when the clone is expanded.

>-|few|TRBV9|15|TRBJ2-7
CASSGEGGRAYEQYF
TGTGCCAGCAGCGGAGAAGGGGGTAGAGCCTACGAGCAGTACTTC
>TRBD1|-|TRBV7-9|15|TRBJ2-5
CASSLKAGQGETQYF
TGTGCCAGCAGCTTGAAGGCGGGACAGGGCGAGACCCAGTACTTC
>TRBD2|many|TRBV6-1|15|TRBJ2-3
CASSRTSGSADTQYF
TGTGCCAGCAGTCGGACTAGCGGGAGTGCAGATACGCAGTATTTT
>-|few|TRBV7-9|13|TRBJ1-1
CASISRGNTEAFF
TGTGCCAGCATTTCACGGGGGAACACTGAAGCTTTCTTT
>TRBD2|-|TRBV12-3/TRBV12-4|19|TRBJ2-3
CASRRGLRGLAGGSDTQYF
TGTGCCAGCAGACGTGGTCTCAGGGGACTAGCGGGAGGTTCAGATACGCAGTATTTT
>-|few|TRBV19|15|TRBJ2-2
CASSLSLIGTGELFF
TGTGCCAGTAGTCTTAGTCTTATTGGGACCGGGGAGCTGTTTTTT
>-|-|TRBV7-3|16|TRBJ2-1
CASSRNPDGSYNEQFF
TGTGCCAGCAGCAGAAATCCCGACGGCTCCTACAATGAGCAGTTCTTC
>-|many|TRBV5-1|14|TRBJ2-2
CASSFTRGTGELFF
TGCGCCAGCAGCTTCACTAGGGGCACCGGGGAGCTGTTTTTT
>-|many|TRBV20-1|14|TRBJ2-3
CSARVLGSRDTQYF
TGCAGTGCTAGAGTTCTTGGGTCTCGGGATACGCAGTATTTT
>-|-|TRBV6-1|13|TRBJ2-7
CASSLTSGHEQYF
TGTGCCAGCAGTCTTACTTCGGGGCACGAGCAGTACTTC
>-|many|TRBV18|13|TRBJ1-4
CASSPGVNEKLFF
TGTGCCAGCTCACCAGGGGTTAATGAAAAACTGTTTTTT
>TRBD2|few|TRBV29-1|15|TRBJ2-3
CSVVAGGSWSDTQYF
TGCAGCGTTGTAGCTGGCGGGAGCTGGTCGGATACGCAGTATTTT
>-|few|TRBV12-3/TRBV12-4|15|TRBJ2-4
CASSFSVSPKNIQYF
TGTGCCAGCAGTTTCTCCGTTTCCCCCAAAAACATTCAGTACTTC
>-|many|TRBV27|17|TRBJ2-7
CASSLSHYRDSSYEQYF
TGTGCCAGCAGTTTATCGCACTACCGGGACTCTTCCTACGAGCAGTACTTC
>-|few|TRBV6-2/TRBV6-3|11|TRBJ2-7
CASSHGEEQYF
TGTGCCAGCAGTCACGGGGAGGAGCAGTACTTC
>TRBD2|many|TRBV15|16|TRBJ2-5
CATSGGLAGGLETQYF
TGTGCCACCAGCGGGGGACTAGCGGGAGGGCTGGAGACCCAGTACTTC
>TRBD1|many|TRBV10-3|12|TRBJ2-1
CASETGDNEQFF
TGTGCCAGCGAGACAGGGGACAATGAGCAGTTCTTC
>TRBD2|few|TRBV20-1|14|TRBJ2-2
CSASGSGRAGELFF
TGCAGTGCGTCCGGTAGCGGGAGAGCCGGGGAGCTGTTTTTT
>-|-|TRBV6-2/TRBV6-3|14|TRBJ2-1
CASSYLQGLNEQFF
TGTGCCAGCAGTTACTTACAGGGCCTCAATGAGCAGTTCTTC
>-|-|TRBV29-1|14|TRBJ2-7
CSVEDALGPYEQYF
TGCAGCGTTGAAGACGCCTTGGGCCCCTACGAGCAGTACTTC
>-|-|TRBV5-4|15|TRBJ2-7
CASSLELTTSYKQYF
TGTGCCAGCAGCTTGGAACTCACCACCTCCTACAAGCAGTACTTC
>-|many|TRBV18|17|TRBJ1-4
CASSPGGQRITNEKLFF
TGTGCCAGCTCACCTGGCGGCCAACGAATAACTAATGAAAAACTGTTTTTT
>-|few|TRBV19|12|TRBJ2-3
CATDYGTDTQYF
TGTGCCACAGACTACGGCACAGATACGCAGTATTTT
>-|few|TRBV10-3|13|TRBJ2-2
CAIRTTSSGELFF
TGTGCCATCAGAACAACTAGCAGCGGGGAGCTGTTTTTT
>-|-|TRBV14|11|TRBJ2-1
CASGTGTEQFF
TGTGCCAGCGGTACAGGAACTGAGCAGTTCTTC
>TRBD1|many|TRBV7-9|16|TRBJ2-1
CASSSKDRVAYNEQFF
TGTGCCAGCAGCTCCAAGGACAGGGTGGCCTACAATGAGCAGTTCTTC
>-|once|TRBV5-6|11|TRBJ1-1
CAGSLDTEAFF
TGTGCCGGCAGCTTGGACACTGAAGCTTTCTTT
>-|few|TRBV12-3/TRBV12-4|16|TRBJ2-7
CASSLGSRQKTYEQYF
TGTGCCAGCAGTTTAGGGTCGAGACAGAAAACCTACGAGCAGTACTTC